This T cell receptor beta chain was sequenced during a study of T cells after somatic rescue of genetic block. There are 12 residues in the CDR3. Between the trimmed V and J ends, which lost 6 bases and 6 bases, there was a span of 9 bases. The germline gives CDR1 LNHDA, CDR2 SQIVND (reference sequence). The table came from immunoSEQ multiplex PCR; TCRdb's copy has only in-frame clones and leaves some out. This sample carries tens of thousands of clones, 80% to 90% of them seen once, and the ten largest clones take roughly 1.7%. The specimen was peripheral blood mononuclear cells (PBMCs). This rearrangement joins TRBV19 to TRBJ1-5; D uncertain. The receptor was isolated from a young woman. As DNA, the CDR3 is TGTGCCAGTAGCCTCGACACTCAGCCCCAGCATTTT. The encoded protein is CASSLDTQPQHF.